This T cell receptor (beta chain) was captured in a study of OX40 agonist ivuxolimab in advanced cancers. The study, taken as a whole, reports: Averaged across samples, CD8+ T cells carried more expanded clones than CD4+ did. Blood T cells, both CD4+ and CD8+, expanded clonally by week 6 at 0.1 to 3.0 mg/kg.

Germline trimming cut 0 bases from V and 5 bases from J; bases unmatched to any gene: 5. Germline V CDR1 and CDR2: SGDLS, YYNGEE. The CDR3 loop spans 16 amino acids. This clone appeared once. Its antigen is not identified. Clones were read by immunoSEQ multiplex PCR, and TCRdb kept only the in-frame ones, dropping some. Among approximately 68,000 clones listed, around 90% were seen once. The source of this sequence is an adult with an advanced solid tumor such as melanoma, head and neck, liver or kidney cancer. Specimen: CD4+ or CD8+ T cells sorted from blood, collected in a trial of the OX40 agonist ivuxolimab. The chain links TRBV9 to TRBJ2-1; 10 bases align to TRBD2. The DNA for the CDR3 is TGTGCCAGCAGCGTAGGGGAAGCGGGGGGGCACAATGAGCAGTTCTTC. The encoded protein is CASSVGEAGGHNEQFF.